This note documents a single T cell receptor beta chain sequence. What this receptor recognizes is not known. The junction departs from the called germline gene at one end, perhaps through a read error. Other DNA sequences within the sample encode an identical CDR3. Counted from cysteine to phenylalanine, this CDR3 has 16 amino acids. Of the read, only the CDR3 DNA is kept; its 48 bases are in frame from base 1. The germline V gene supplies CDR1 SGHNT and CDR2 YENEEA. The cohort comprised more than 550 healthy bone marrow donors. All cohort members were sampled while nominally healthy, although unrecorded immune exposures were likely present. The donor tested CMV seropositive, placing the donor among the 310 or so seropositive members of the cohort. Each donor provided a peripheral blood sample, and peripheral blood mononuclear cells were used for TCR beta sequencing. The Qiagen DNeasy Blood Extraction Kit was used to extract genomic DNA from the blood cell samples.

The data were obtained in a study of cytomegalovirus exposure and HLA in healthy donors (dated by TCRdb to between 2016 and 2019). As for the study more broadly: An earlier analysis of some 620 of the donors reported 276 Gb of sequence data and 117 million unique TCR beta sequences obtained from some 170 million T cells. An early release covering about 600 HLA-typed donors comprised about 310 gigabases of sequencing data and 65 million to 100 million unique TCR sequences. Among the roughly 400 genotyped donors, approximately 82% belonged to the genetic ancestry cluster associated with self-reported Caucasian donors. The aim of the study was to test whether cataloging public T cell receptors could identify signatures of past pathogen exposure. The T cell repertoires of around 670 subjects were profiled by immunosequencing and related to cytomegalovirus serostatus. In addition to the first cohort of around 670 subjects, a separate validation cohort of 120 different subjects was used. The study combined high-throughput TCR immunosequencing, statistical association of individual TCRs with disease status, and machine learning to predict cytomegalovirus infection status. In a later analysis, previously published TCR beta repertoires from some 640 donors were re-analyzed and high-resolution HLA genotyping was added so that TCR occurrence patterns could be studied. Rather than drawing on any new phenotypic data, the later analysis identified candidate immune exposures from TCR beta sequences and the way those sequences occurred across donors. An earlier analysis of fewer than 700 of the donors applied high-throughput TCR beta sequencing to assess whether each TCR beta V gene segment acted as functional or pseudogenic. Alongside the repertoire data, information on donor age, sex, ethnicity and CMV serostatus was compiled. A later genetic analysis used genome-wide SNP genotypes for about 55% of the 666 donors, treating that subset as a discovery cohort. Every repertoire in the discovery cohort had been generated on one and the same sequencing platform. Both class I and class II loci were covered by HLA typing, at four-digit resolution. The number of donors typed differed by locus, with about 629-630 for A, B, C, DRB1 and DQB1, roughly 520 for DQA1, 606 for DPA1, and approximately 470 for DPB1. Several DR-DQ haplotypes were handled as single units for association and clustering, since linkage in the cohort was strong. Among a few hundred genotyped donors of the cohort, an average of around 240,000 unique TCR beta nucleotide sequences were sequenced per donor, roughly 18% of them non-productive.

Preparation of the library involved the immunoSEQ multiplex PCR assay. A mixture of 60 forward primers for TCR Vbeta segments and 13 reverse primers for TCR Jbeta segments was used in the multiplex PCR. A multiplex PCR assay on genomic DNA amplified the CDR3 region of rearranged TCR beta genes. The Illumina HiSeq System was used to sequence the amplified TCR beta libraries as 87-base-pair reads. Under the source paper's analysis protocol: Across the 600 to 700 repertoires, a later analysis counted some 80 million unique TCR beta chains, roughly 11 million of which were shared by at least two donors. Raw reads were error-corrected and collapsed into unique sequences by a nearest-neighbor algorithm in which closely related sequences were merged to remove PCR and sequencing errors. Alignment of CDR3 sequences to IMGT reference sequences was used to assign V, D and J gene segments. For a sequence to be retained, a match of at least six nucleotides was required to both a V gene segment and a J gene segment. A rearrangement was called productive if the CDR3 had no stop codons and remained in frame with V and J, and every other rearrangement was called non-productive. CDR3 was defined by IMGT convention, running from the second conserved V-encoded cysteine to the conserved J-encoded phenylalanine. In an earlier analysis of around 570 of the donors, sequences lacking an unambiguous match to a single V gene segment were excluded. An earlier analysis of over 450 of the donors classified V segments as functional when productive rearrangements were above 56.7% and as segregating when the standard deviation between donors was above 5%. A statistical classification framework was built to diagnose cytomegalovirus status from the catalog of TCR beta chain sequences. V and J gene assignment, in a later analysis, came from comparing TCR nucleotide sequences with IMGT/GENE-DB human TR gene sequences. Using the TCRdist pipeline, a later analysis assigned CDR3 sequences along with most-parsimonious VDJ recombination scenarios. In a later analysis, each TCR beta chain was defined by its CDR3 amino acid sequence together with its V-gene family, and reads without a unique V-gene family were excluded. In a later analysis, several hundred highly shared, low-generation-probability nucleotide sequences were removed to address suspected cross-contamination and a sequencing artifact. For each public chain, a later analysis derived a clonal expansion index from normalized ranks of inferred template counts within each repertoire. Generation probabilities in a later analysis came from a VDJ recombination model fitted to out-of-frame rearrangements, and those results were checked against IGoR. In a later analysis, TCR-TCR, TCR-HLA and TCR-CMV co-occurrence was scored with hypergeometric tests, and a repertoire-size bias correction was applied to TCR pairs. In a later analysis, false discovery rates were estimated by permuting HLA or CMV assignments 20 times. In a later analysis, co-occurring TCRs were grouped with DBSCAN, and TCRdist sequence similarity was added when clustering was performed within HLA-allele-positive subsets. For co-occurrence clustering, repertoires with fewer than 30,000 or more than 120,000 public chains were excluded, along with four to six repertoires with anomalous nucleotide sharing. TCRdb provides this immuneACCESS table in a form limited to in-frame rearrangements. Some clones are lacking; in checked studies, under half of them reflect an unresolved V gene, and why the rest are absent is not known. That table furnishes V, J and clone size, whereas the DNA furnished D and trimming. The sample contains some 150,000 clones, around 79% of them found a single time. The biggest ten clones account for around 5.4% of the sample.

On the study overall, not on this receptor specifically: Most TCR sequences were seen in very few donors, while some public TCRs were found in many individuals. Several of the top co-occurrence clusters appeared to be linked to parvovirus B19, influenza, CMV and Epstein-Barr virus, according to a later analysis. A further reported finding was that TCR beta sequences accurately predicted the HLA-A and HLA-B alleles for most subjects in the first cohort. CMV serostatus was the only immune exposure information available for the cohort. The presence/absence analyses assumed that sequencing depth was roughly uniform across donors, and that assumption may not be true. The study listed approximately 160 TCR beta chains as associated with cytomegalovirus. The earlier analysis of fewer than 750 of the donors excluded fewer than 20 rarely observed V segments, including chromosome 9 orphons, because counts were too low. Correlated functional status among segregating V segments might reflect linkage disequilibrium, but an unknown experimental factor could not be ruled out. Some IMGT-functional V segments, including TRBV6-2 and TRBV6-3, could not be distinguished by the 87-base-pair reads and were therefore excluded. A later genetic analysis associated a missense DCLRE1C variant with V-gene and J-gene trimming of TCR beta chains, and an independent cohort replicated the association. Strong co-occurrence of HLA alleles, especially DR and DQ, made assigning TCR associations to individual alleles difficult. A later analysis associated about 17,000 TCR beta sequences with specific HLA alleles at a false discovery rate of 0.05. It was suggested by the authors that the approach could potentially be generalized to other disease states and immunological phenotypes. Compared with equally common non-associated chains, HLA-associated TCR beta chains in a later analysis were more clonally expanded and had lower generation probabilities. In a later analysis, most CMV-associated TCR beta chains were found to appear HLA-restricted, with HLA associations seemingly driven largely by CMV exposure. In a later genetic analysis, fewer N-insertions in productive TCRs were reported among donors in an Asian-associated ancestry cluster than the 666-donor mean. A cluster of highly shared sequence variants was judged likely to represent a technical artifact of the sequencing pipeline. Three of the identified cytomegalovirus-associated TCR beta chains were confirmed in vitro to be specific for cytomegalovirus antigens. The cohort was sequenced for TCR beta chains only, and without alpha or paired-chain data the features that could be detected were limited. Cytomegalovirus status was reported to be diagnosed by the classifier with high specificity and sensitivity in both the original and validation cohorts. Because HLA typing was unavailable for some donors at each locus, only the typed subset was used in association tests. According to a later analysis, TCR association rates differed among HLA loci, with DRB1 alleles showing the most associated TCRs and HLA-C alleles showing the fewest. In an earlier analysis of more than 500 of the donors, most TCR beta V segments appeared in productive rearrangements about 87% or about 30% of the time, broadly matching IMGT annotations.

This receptor chain uses TRBV11-3 and TRBJ2-1; 8 of the junction bases match TRBD2. The receptor comes from a man aged 25-40 years in good health and CMV-seropositive. The sample comprised PBMCs. CDR3 loop: CASSPGGEHSYNEQFF. The DNA sequence follows: TGCGCCAGCAGCCCCGGGGGGGAACACTCCTACAATGAGCAGTTCTTC.